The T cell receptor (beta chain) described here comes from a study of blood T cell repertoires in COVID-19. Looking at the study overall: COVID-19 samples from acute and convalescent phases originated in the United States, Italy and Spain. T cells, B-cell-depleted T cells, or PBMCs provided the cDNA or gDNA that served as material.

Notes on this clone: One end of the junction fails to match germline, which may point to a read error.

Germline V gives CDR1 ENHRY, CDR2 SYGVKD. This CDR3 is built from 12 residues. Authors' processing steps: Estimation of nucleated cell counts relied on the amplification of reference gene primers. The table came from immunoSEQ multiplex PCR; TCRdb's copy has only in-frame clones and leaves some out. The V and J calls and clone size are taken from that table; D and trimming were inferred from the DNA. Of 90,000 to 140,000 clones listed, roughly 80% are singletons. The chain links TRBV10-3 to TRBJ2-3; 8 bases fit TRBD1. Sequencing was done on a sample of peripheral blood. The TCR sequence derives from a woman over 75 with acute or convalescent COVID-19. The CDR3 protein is CAIRAGTGTQYF. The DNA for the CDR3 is TGTGCCATCAGGGCCGGGACAGGTACGCAGTATTTT.